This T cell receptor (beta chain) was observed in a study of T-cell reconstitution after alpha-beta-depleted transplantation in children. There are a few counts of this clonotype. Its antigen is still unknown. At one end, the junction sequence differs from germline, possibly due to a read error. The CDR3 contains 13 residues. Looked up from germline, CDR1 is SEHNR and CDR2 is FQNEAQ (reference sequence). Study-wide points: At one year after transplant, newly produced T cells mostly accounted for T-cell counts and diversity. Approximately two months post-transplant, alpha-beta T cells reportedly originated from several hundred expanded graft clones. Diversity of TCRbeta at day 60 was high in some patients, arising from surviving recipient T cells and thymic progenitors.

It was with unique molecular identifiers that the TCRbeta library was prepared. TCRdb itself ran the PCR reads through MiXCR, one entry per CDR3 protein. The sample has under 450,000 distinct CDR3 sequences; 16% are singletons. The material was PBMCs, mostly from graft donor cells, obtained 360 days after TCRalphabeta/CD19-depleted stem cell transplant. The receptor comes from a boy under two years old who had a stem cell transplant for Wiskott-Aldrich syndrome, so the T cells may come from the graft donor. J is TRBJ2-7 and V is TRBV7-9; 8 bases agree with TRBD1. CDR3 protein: CATSYDRGSEQYF. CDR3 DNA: TGTGCCACCAGCTATGACAGGGGAAGCGAGCAGTACTTC.